This T cell receptor beta chain was observed in a study of Graves' ophthalmopathy and Graves' hyperthyroidism. At the level of the study: Peripheral blood was obtained at first diagnosis, ahead of any treatment. General study points: A 13-signature model separated ophthalmopathy from stable hyperthyroidism, around 88% sensitivity, about 81% specificity.

The count of this clonotype is one. What it binds is not known. Amplification of TCR beta CDR3 regions used RNA transcripts. HTBI primers served in a first-round RT-PCR, which a second-round multiplex PCR followed. One entry per CDR3 protein results from TCRdb running MiXCR on the multiplex PCR reads. The sample lists about 400,000 distinct CDR3 sequences; under 25% were seen once. The CDR3 length is 15 residues. The V end lost 7 bases, the J end lost 5 bases, and 17 bases lay between the germline ends. Germline CDR1 SNHLY, CDR2 FYNNEI. If patients had other autoimmune diseases, uncontrolled infections, pregnancy or lactation, they were excluded. The authors isolated PBMCs from over 7.5 ml of fresh peripheral blood.

This clonotype originated in a woman aged 18-29 years with stable Graves' hyperthyroidism. The rearrangement links TRBV2 to TRBJ2-2; D perhaps matches TRBD1 (5 bases). The sample consisted of peripheral blood. The chain's CDR3 is CASKVQGVRTGELFF. CDR3 coding DNA: TGTGCCAGCAAGGTCCAGGGCGTGAGGACCGGGGAGCTGTTTTTT.